This entry lists 8 T cell receptor beta chains sequenced from one sample in a study of response to subunit inactivated influenza vaccine. TCRdb redid the calling of the RT-PCR reads with MiXCR, one entry per CDR3 protein. The table includes about 780,000 distinct CDR3 sequences, less than 20% detected once. Sequenced here: PBMCs from blood, sampled 5 days after vaccination. These receptors all stem from a man between 50 and 59 years old who received an inactivated influenza vaccine.

The chain links TRBV11-2 to TRBJ2-3, with D possibly TRBD2 on 6 matching bases. The CDR3 runs 17 residues. Germline lookup yields CDR1 SGHAT and CDR2 FQNNGV. V lost 3 bases and J lost 0, with 16 bases in between. CDR3 sequence: CASSFRASVSSTDTQYF. The CDR3 nucleotides read TGTGCCAGCAGCTTTCGGGCTAGCGTCTCTAGCACAGATACGCAGTATTTT.

This clonotype appeared a few times. The rearrangement joins TRBV12-3 or TRBV12-4 to TRBJ2-5, with a weak D call TRBD1 (6 bases). With 2 bases removed from V and 1 base from J, the gap between germline ends came to 14 bases. The CDR3 runs 16 residues. For the CDR3, the DNA is TGTGCCAGCAGTTTATGGGACACCCCGGCCCAAGAGACCCAGTACTTC. Its translation is CASSLWDTPAQETQYF.

The chain joins TRBV6-5 to TRBJ1-5; D is unresolved. The ends were cut back, 4 bases at V and 0 bases at J, with 13 bases in the middle. The CDR3 runs to 16 residues. Germline CDR1 and CDR2: MNHEY and SVGAGI. The CDR3, as DNA: TGTGCCAGCAGTTCGAACCTGATGGGTAGCAATCAGCCCCAGCATTTT. Protein: CASSSNLMGSNQPQHF.

The chain carries TRBV20-1 and TRBJ2-3, with 14 bases fitting TRBD2. CDR1 is DFQATT, CDR2 SNEGSKA, per germline (reference sequence). The CDR3 runs 14 residues. The V gene end was trimmed by 6 bases and the J gene end by 7 bases; junction bases not matched to a gene: 6. CDR3 in amino acids: CSAPGLAGGNTQYF. In nucleotides, the CDR3 is TGCAGTGCACCCGGACTAGCGGGAGGAAATACGCAGTATTTT.

In this sample, this clonotype turned up many times. Here the CDR3 DNA reads TGCAGTGTCCAAAACAATGAGCAGTTCTTC. This codes for CSVQNNEQFF. The chain uses TRBV20-1 and TRBJ2-1; unclear D gene. The germline V and J ends were trimmed by 7 bases and 5 bases, with 6 bases remaining between them. Germline V CDR1 and CDR2: DFQATT, SNEGSKA (reference sequence). This CDR3 spans 10 amino acids.

This clonotype was counted between two and nine times. The chain uses TRBV12-3 or TRBV12-4 and TRBJ2-2; a weak D match, TRBD1 (6 bases). The CDR3 is 14 residues long. V lost 3 bases and J lost 6, with 11 bases in between. The CDR3, as DNA: TGTGCCAGCAGTTTTAACAGGGCCTCCGGGGAGCTGTTTTTT. Translated, it gives CASSFNRASGELFF.

This sequence joins TRBV20-1 and TRBJ2-6; the match to TRBD2 covers 11 bases. The CDR3 sequence is 16 residues long. Trimming took 5 bases from V and 4 from J; bases not matched to a gene: 7. Germline loops: CDR1 DFQATT, CDR2 SNEGSKA (reference sequence). The CDR3 DNA is TGCAGTGCTCCGGGACTAGCGGCGGCGGGGGCCAACGTCCTGACTTTC. Translated: CSAPGLAAAGANVLTF.

V is TRBV29-1 and J is TRBJ2-3; tentatively, D is TRBD1 (5 bases). This CDR3 region has 12 residues. The V end was cut by 3 bases, the J end by 4 bases, with 8 bases between. Germline V gene data show CDR1 as SQVTM and CDR2 as ANQGSEA. The CDR3 reads CSVDVRADTQYF. The CDR3 DNA is TGCAGCGTTGACGTCAGGGCAGATACGCAGTATTTT.